This T cell receptor beta chain was sequenced for a study of blood T cell repertoires in COVID-19. This clone was detected only once. Germline V gives CDR1 LGHDT, CDR2 YNNKEL (reference sequence). CDR3 length equals 14 residues. Trimming took off 3 bases at V and 6 bases at J, with 11 bases between the two ends. Data came from immunoSEQ multiplex PCR; TCRdb stores just in-frame clones and leaves some out. Altogether about 150,000 clones are present, 84% being singletons, with the ten largest covering 44%. The receptor was derived from a human donor in a cohort sampled during active COVID-19. The chain combines TRBV3-1 (or the pseudogene TRBV3-2) with TRBJ2-2; possible D gene TRBD2, 6 bases. The sample comprised peripheral blood. The CDR3 sequence is CASSQVTSAGELFF. The CDR3 region has the DNA TGTGCCAGCAGCCAGGTGACTAGTGCCGGGGAGCTGTTTTTT.